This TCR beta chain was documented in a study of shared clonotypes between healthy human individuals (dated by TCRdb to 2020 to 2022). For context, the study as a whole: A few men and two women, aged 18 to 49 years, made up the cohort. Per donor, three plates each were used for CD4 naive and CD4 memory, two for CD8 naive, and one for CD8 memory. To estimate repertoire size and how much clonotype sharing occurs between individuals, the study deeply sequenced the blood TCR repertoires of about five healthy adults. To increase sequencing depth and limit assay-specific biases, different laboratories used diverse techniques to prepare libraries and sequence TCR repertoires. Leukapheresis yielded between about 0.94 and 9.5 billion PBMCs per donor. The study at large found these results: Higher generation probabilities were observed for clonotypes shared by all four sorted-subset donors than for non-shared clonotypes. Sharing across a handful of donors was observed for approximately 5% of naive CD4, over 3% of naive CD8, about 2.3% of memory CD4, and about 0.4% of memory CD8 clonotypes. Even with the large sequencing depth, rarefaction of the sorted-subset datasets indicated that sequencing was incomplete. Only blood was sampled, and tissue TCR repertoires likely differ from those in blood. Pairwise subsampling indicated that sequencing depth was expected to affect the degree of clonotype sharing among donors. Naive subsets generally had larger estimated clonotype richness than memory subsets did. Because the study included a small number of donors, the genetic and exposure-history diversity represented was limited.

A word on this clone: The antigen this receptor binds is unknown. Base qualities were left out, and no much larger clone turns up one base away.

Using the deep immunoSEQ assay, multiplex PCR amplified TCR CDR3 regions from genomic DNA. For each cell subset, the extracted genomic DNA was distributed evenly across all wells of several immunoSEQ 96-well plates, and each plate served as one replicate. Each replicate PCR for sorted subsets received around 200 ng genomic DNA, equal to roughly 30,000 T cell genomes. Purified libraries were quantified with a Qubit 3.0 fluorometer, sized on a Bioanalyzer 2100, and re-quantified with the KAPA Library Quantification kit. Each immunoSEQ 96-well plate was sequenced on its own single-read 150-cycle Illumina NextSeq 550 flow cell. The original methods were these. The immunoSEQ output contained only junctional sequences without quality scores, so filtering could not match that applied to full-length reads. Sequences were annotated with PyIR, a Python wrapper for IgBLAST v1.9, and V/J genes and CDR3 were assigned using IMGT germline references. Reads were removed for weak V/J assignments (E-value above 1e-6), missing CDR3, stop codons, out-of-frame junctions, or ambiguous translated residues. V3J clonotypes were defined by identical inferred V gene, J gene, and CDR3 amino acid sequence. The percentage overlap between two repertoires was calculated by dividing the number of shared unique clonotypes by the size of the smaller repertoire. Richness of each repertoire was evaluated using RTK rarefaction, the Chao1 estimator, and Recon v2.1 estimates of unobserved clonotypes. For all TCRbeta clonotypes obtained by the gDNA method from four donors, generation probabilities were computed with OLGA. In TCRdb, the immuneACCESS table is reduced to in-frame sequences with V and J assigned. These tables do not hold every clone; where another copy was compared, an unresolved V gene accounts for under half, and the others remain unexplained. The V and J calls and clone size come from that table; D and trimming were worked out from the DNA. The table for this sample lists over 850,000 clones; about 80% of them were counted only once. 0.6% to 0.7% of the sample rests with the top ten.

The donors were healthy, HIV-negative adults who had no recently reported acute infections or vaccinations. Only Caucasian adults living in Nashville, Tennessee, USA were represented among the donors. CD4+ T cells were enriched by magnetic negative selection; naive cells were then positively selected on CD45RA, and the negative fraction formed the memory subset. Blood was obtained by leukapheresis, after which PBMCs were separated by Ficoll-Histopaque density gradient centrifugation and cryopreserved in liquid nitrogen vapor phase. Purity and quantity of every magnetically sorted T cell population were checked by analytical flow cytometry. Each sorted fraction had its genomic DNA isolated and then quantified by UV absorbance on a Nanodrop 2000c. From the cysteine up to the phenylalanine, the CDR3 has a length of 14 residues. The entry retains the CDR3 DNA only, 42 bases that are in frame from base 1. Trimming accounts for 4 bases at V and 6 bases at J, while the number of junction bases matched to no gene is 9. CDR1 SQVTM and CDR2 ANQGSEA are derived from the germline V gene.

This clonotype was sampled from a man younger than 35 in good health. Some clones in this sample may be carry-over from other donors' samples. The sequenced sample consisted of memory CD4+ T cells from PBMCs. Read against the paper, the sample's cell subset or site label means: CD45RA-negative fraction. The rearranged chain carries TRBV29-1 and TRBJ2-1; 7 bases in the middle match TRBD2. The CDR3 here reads CSVVAGAMVNEQFF. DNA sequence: TGCAGCGTTGTCGCGGGAGCTATGGTCAATGAGCAGTTCTTC.